A single sample is the source of the 22 T cell receptor beta chains below, sequenced in a study of blood T cell repertoires in COVID-19. Clones were read by immunoSEQ multiplex PCR, and TCRdb kept only the in-frame ones, dropping some. Altogether under 300,000 clones are present, 89% being singletons, with the ten largest covering roughly 5%. The sample comprised peripheral blood. Every receptor here comes from a woman between 40 and 50 years old who had recovered from COVID-19.

This sequence joins TRBV5-5 and TRBJ1-1, with D unclear. Trimming pared 0 bases from V and 1 base from J, leaving 7 bases between. This CDR3 region has 14 residues. The germline V gene has CDR1 SGHKS and CDR2 YYEKEE (reference sequence). CDR3 protein: CASSLVGENTEAFF. CDR3 DNA sequence: TGTGCCAGCAGCTTGGTCGGGGAGAACACTGAAGCTTTCTTT.

This chain uses TRBV6-5 with TRBJ2-1, with D possibly TRBD1 on 6 matching bases. The CDR3 is made up of 16 amino acids. CDR1 and CDR2 from the germline V gene are MNHEY and SVGAGI. The ends were cut back, 2 bases at V and 6 bases at J, with 17 bases in the middle. The CDR3 DNA follows: TGTGCCAGCAGTTACACTGGGGGTCAGGGGCCCAATGAGCAGTTCTTC. This gives the protein CASSYTGGQGPNEQFF.

Turning to this clone: The sample holds other DNA sequences that translate to the same CDR3. The chain employs TRBV5-6 and TRBJ1-1, with 8 bases fitting TRBD1. The CDR3 is made up of 14 amino acids. J lost 1 base, V lost 5 bases, and 4 bases had no gene match. Germline V gives CDR1 SGHDT, CDR2 YYEEEE. The CDR3 nucleotides read TGTGCCAGCAGTTTTGGACAGGGGAACACTGAAGCTTTCTTT. Translated, it gives CASSFGQGNTEAFF.

The chain combines TRBV29-1 with TRBJ2-3; D might be TRBD1 (7 bases). Germline V gene sequence: CDR1 SQVTM, CDR2 ANQGSEA. This CDR3 comprises 13 residues. V was clipped by 6 bases and J by 7 bases, with 17 bases between them. DNA of the CDR3: TGCAGCGTCGGGGGACAGCTAACGCATACGCAGTATTTT. Translated: CSVGGQLTHTQYF.

This CDR3 is CASSRGLDHTDTQYF. The CDR3 bases are TGTGCCAGCAGCCGAGGACTAGACCACACAGATACGCAGTATTTT. The rearrangement uses TRBV7-6 and TRBJ2-3, with 7 bases fitting TRBD2. The trim removed 5 bases at V and 2 bases at J, leaving 7 bases unmatched. Germline CDR1 and CDR2: SGHVS and FNYEAQ. The CDR3 is 15 residues long.

Only one count was recorded for this clone. The chain recombines TRBV7-9 with TRBJ1-3; D uncertain. This CDR3 is 14 amino acids long. V was pared by 0 bases and J by 2 bases, with 5 bases between. Per germline, CDR1 SEHNR and CDR2 FQNEAQ (reference sequence). The CDR3 is CASSLALAGNTIYF. CDR3 bases: TGTGCCAGCAGCTTAGCTCTAGCTGGAAACACCATATATTTT.

The rearrangement uses TRBV2 and TRBJ2-5; no clear D gene. V lost 2 bases, J lost 5 bases, and 9 bases lay in between. The V gene's germline CDR1 is SNHLY and CDR2 FYNNEI. CDR3 size: 13 residues. The CDR3 spells CASSERIGETQYF. In DNA form, the CDR3 reads TGTGCCAGCAGTGAACGAATCGGGGAGACCCAGTACTTC.

This clone came up once. This chain connects TRBV11-2 to TRBJ2-5; TRBD2 matches at 14 bases. V shed 5 bases, J shed 6 bases, and the junction held 5 bases outside the gene matches. The CDR3 consists of 15 residues. CDR1 and CDR2 (germline): SGHAT, FQNNGV. The CDR3 spells CASSPGTSGRKTQYF. DNA of the CDR3: TGTGCCAGCAGCCCCGGGACTAGCGGGAGAAAGACCCAGTACTTC.

This chain connects TRBV5-1 to TRBJ2-1; 13 bases match TRBD2. This CDR3 has 16 residues. CDR1 is SGHRS, CDR2 YFSETQ, per germline. Trimming removed 0 bases from V and 10 bases from J; junction bases left unmatched: 7. The CDR3 DNA follows: TGCGCCAGCAGCTTGGCCTTTGGACTAGCGGGAGACGAGCAGTTCTTC. This codes for CASSLAFGLAGDEQFF.

The chain has TRBV15 and TRBJ1-5, with 10 positions matching TRBD1. Unmatched junction bases numbered 10, after V lost 2 bases and J lost 6 bases. Germline assignment: CDR1 LNHNV and CDR2 YYDKDF (reference sequence). This CDR3 is built from 17 residues. CDR3 sequence reads: CATSRSLGTGAPQPQHF. CDR3 coding DNA: TGTGCCACCAGCAGAAGCCTCGGGACAGGGGCCCCTCAGCCCCAGCATTTT.

This rearrangement joins TRBV24-1 to TRBJ2-1; possibly TRBD1 for D (6 bases). The CDR3 extends over 15 amino acids. Deletions cut 3 bases from V and 6 bases from J, with 14 bases between. Germline CDR1 and CDR2: KGHDR and SFDVKD. DNA of the CDR3: TGTGCCACCAGTGATATACAACAGGGACGCAATGAGCAGTTCTTC. As protein: CATSDIQQGRNEQFF.

The CDR3 DNA sequence: TGCGCCAGCAGCCTAGCCACGCACCAAGAGACCCAGTACTTC. The encoded protein is CASSLATHQETQYF. The chain employs TRBV5-1 and TRBJ2-5, with a possible D match to TRBD2 (5 bases). This CDR3 has 14 amino acids. Germline CDR1 reads SGHRS; CDR2 reads YFSETQ. Trimming removed 4 bases from V and 0 bases from J, with 10 bases in between.

This rearrangement joins TRBV7-2 to TRBJ2-5; no clear D. Trimming removed 1 base at V and 5 bases at J, with 5 bases between. CDR1 is SGHTA and CDR2 is FQGNSA in the germline V gene. The CDR3 totals 12 residues. CDR3: CASSLEEETQYF. CDR3 nucleotide sequence: TGTGCCAGCAGCTTAGAGGAGGAGACCCAGTACTTC.

This clone has ten or more counts. The chain recombines TRBV5-1 with TRBJ1-6; 7 bases map to TRBD1. The CDR3 runs to 13 residues. Trimming at V came to 4 bases and at J to 14 bases, leaving 9 bases not matched to a gene. Germline V gene lookup returns CDR1 SGHRS and CDR2 YFSETQ. CDR3 sequence: CASSTGQVNTLHF. The CDR3 nucleotides read TGCGCCAGCAGCACTGGACAGGTGAACACCCTCCACTTT.

This chain joins TRBV30 and TRBJ1-1; D is unclear. CDR1 and CDR2 from the germline V gene are GTSNPN and SVGIG (reference sequence). V lost 5 bases, J lost 4 bases, and 14 bases lay in between. The CDR3 is 13 amino acids. The CDR3 coding sequence is TGTGCCTGGGCGGGTACGGCTACCACTGAAGCTTTCTTT. Protein product: CAWAGTATTEAFF.

This chain links TRBV15 with TRBJ1-2; TRBD1 is a possible D gene (6 bases). Between the trimmed V and J ends, which lost 1 base and 8 bases, there was a span of 11 bases. CDR1 LNHNV and CDR2 YYDKDF come from the germline V gene (reference sequence). CDR3 size: 13 residues. The CDR3 DNA reads TGTGCCACCAGCAGAGCAGGGGATTCGGGCTACACCTTC. It specifies CATSRAGDSGYTF.

This clone appeared once. This chain joins TRBV18 and TRBJ2-1; D may be TRBD2 (5 bases). V lost 1 base to trimming and J lost 2 bases, with 12 bases between them. CDR3 size: 16 residues. Germline assignment: CDR1 KGHSH and CDR2 LQKENI. The CDR3 here is CASSPRGALTYNEQFF. DNA for the CDR3: TGTGCCAGCTCACCACGGGGAGCCTTAACCTACAATGAGCAGTTCTTC.

CDR3 residues: CASSDRVGYTF. In DNA, the CDR3 is TGTGCCAGCAGTGACAGGGTTGGCTACACCTTC. The chain recombines TRBV2 with TRBJ1-2; the D gene is possibly TRBD1 (5 bases). CDR1 and CDR2 from the germline V gene are SNHLY and FYNNEI. The CDR3 is made up of 11 amino acids. V lost 3 bases to trimming and J lost 7 bases, with 6 bases between them.

This clone was observed a single time. This sequence joins TRBV12-3 or TRBV12-4 and TRBJ2-1; no firm D call. The V gene lost 6 bases and the J gene lost 4 bases, with 10 bases spanning the gap. The length of the CDR3 is 13 residues. CDR3 coding DNA: TGTGCCAGCAGACCGAGGCGTTACAATGAGCAGTTCTTC. Translating gives CASRPRRYNEQFF.

The chain employs TRBV6-5 and TRBJ2-1; 15 bases line up with TRBD2. The CDR3 contains 15 residues. The germline gives CDR1 MNHEY, CDR2 SVGAGI. Trimming took 6 bases from V and 8 from J; bases not matched to a gene: 5. The CDR3 DNA sequence: TGTGCCAGCAGAACCGGACTAGCGGGGGGGGATGAGCAGTTCTTC. Translation gives CASRTGLAGGDEQFF.

The rearrangement links TRBV19 to TRBJ1-1; no reliable D call. Germline V gene sequence: CDR1 LNHDA, CDR2 SQIVND (reference sequence). The CDR3 loop spans 16 amino acids. V was clipped by 0 bases and J by 0 bases, with 11 bases between them. In nucleotides, the CDR3 is TGTGCCAGTAGTATAGATCGTATGCCGGTGAACACTGAAGCTTTCTTT. Encoded protein: CASSIDRMPVNTEAFF.

This chain connects TRBV6-5 to TRBJ1-4; D gene unclear. The length of the CDR3 is 13 residues. The ends were cut back, 7 bases at V and 8 bases at J, with 14 bases in the middle. CDR1 MNHEY and CDR2 SVGAGI come from the germline V gene. In DNA form, the CDR3 reads TGTGCCAGCATACGCCAAGAGGAAGAAAAACTGTTTTTT. Protein sequence: CASIRQEEEKLFF.